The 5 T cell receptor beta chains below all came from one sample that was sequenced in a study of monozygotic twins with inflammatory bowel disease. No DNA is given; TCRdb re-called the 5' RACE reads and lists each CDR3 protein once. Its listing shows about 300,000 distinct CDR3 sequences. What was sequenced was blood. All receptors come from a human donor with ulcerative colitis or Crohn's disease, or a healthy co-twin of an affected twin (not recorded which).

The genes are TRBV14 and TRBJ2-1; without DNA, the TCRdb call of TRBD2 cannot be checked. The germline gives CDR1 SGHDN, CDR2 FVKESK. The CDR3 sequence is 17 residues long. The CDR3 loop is CASSQWRTSGTYNEQFF.

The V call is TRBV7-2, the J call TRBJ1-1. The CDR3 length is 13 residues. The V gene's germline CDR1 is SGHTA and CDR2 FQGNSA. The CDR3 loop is CASSIGVNTEAFF.

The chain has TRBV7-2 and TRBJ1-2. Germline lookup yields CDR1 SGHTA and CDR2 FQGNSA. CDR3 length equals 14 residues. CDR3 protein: CASSFQGISYGYTF.

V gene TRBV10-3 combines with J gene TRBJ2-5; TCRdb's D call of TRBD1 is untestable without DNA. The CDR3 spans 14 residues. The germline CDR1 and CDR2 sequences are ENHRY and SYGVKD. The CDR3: CAISESKQGETQYF.

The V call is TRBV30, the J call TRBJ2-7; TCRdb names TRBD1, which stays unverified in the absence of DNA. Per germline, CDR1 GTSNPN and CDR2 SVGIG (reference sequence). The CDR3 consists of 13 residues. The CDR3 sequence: CAWTATGGLEQYF.